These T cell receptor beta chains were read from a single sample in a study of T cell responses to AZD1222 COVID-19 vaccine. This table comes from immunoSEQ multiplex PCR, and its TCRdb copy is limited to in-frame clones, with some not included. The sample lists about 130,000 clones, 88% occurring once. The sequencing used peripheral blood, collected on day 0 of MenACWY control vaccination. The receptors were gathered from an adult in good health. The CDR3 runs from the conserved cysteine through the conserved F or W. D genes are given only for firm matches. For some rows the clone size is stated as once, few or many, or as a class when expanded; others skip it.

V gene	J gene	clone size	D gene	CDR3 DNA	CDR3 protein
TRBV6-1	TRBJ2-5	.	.	TGTGCCAGCAGTGAAAAGCCAGGGAGGGAGACCCAGTACTTC	CASSEKPGRETQYF
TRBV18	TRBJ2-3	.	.	TGTGCCAGCTCACCACCCCCCGGGGTAGATACGCAGTATTTT	CASSPPPGVDTQYF
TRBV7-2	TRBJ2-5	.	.	TGTGCCAGCAGCCCTGCAGCGGCGGGCAGGGAGACCCAGTACTTC	CASSPAAAGRETQYF
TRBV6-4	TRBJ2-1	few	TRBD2	TGTGCCAGCAGTCCCAACGCCGGGACTAGTATGGATGAGCAGTTCTTC	CASSPNAGTSMDEQFF
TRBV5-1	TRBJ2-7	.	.	TGCGCCAGCAGCTGGGGGGAGTCGGTTTTGGTCTACGAGCAGTACTTC	CASSWGESVLVYEQYF
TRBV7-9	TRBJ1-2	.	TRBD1	TGTGCCAGCAGTAGGACAGGGTCCTATGGCTACACCTTC	CASSRTGSYGYTF
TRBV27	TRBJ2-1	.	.	TGTGCCAGCAGTCATGGGGTCAATGAGCAGTTCTTC	CASSHGVNEQFF
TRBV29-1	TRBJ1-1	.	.	TGCAGCGTTGTACAGGGAATGAACACTGAAGCTTTCTTT	CSVVQGMNTEAFF
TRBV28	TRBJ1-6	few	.	TGTGCCAGCAGCCCTAGGTACCTTCTCCCCCAGGATAATTCACCCCTCCACTTT	CASSPRYLLPQDNSPLHF
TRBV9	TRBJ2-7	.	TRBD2	TGTGCCAGCAGCCCGGGACTAGCGGGAAAGTCCTACGAGCAGTACTTC	CASSPGLAGKSYEQYF
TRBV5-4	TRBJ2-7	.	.	TGTGCCAGCAGCTTGTTTGGCGAGCAGTACTTC	CASSLFGEQYF
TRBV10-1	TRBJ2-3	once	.	TGCGCCAGCAGTGAGATGGGAGATACGCAGTATTTT	CASSEMGDTQYF
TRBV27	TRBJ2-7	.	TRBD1	TGTGCCAGCAGTCCCGGGACAGGGAGGATGTACTTC	CASSPGTGRMYF
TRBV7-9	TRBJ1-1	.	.	TGTGCCAGCAGCTTATTGGAAAATAGTCCCAAAGCTTTCTTT	CASSLLENSPKAFF
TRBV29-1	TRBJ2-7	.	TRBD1	TGCAGCGTTGAACGGATCGATTCAGGGGGCCCTGGGGAGCAGTACTTC	CSVERIDSGGPGEQYF
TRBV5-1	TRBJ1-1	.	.	TGCGCCAGCAGCCCTAACGGTGGGTTCATGAACACTGAAGCTTTCTTT	CASSPNGGFMNTEAFF
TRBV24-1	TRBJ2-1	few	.	TGTGCCACCAGTGATTTAGGGGGAGAGCACAATGAGCAGTTCTTC	CATSDLGGEHNEQFF
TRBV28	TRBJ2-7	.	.	TGTGCCAGCAGTTTTACCCTCTACGAGCAGTACTTC	CASSFTLYEQYF
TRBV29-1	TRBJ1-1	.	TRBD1	TGCAGCGTGTGGACAGGGTACACTGAAGCTTTCTTT	CSVWTGYTEAFF
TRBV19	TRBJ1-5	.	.	TGTGCCAGTAGTTTAGTCGTGGGGGCATGGCAGCCCCAGCATTTT	CASSLVVGAWQPQHF
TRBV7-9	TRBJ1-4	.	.	TGTGCCAGCAGCTCCGACAATGAAAAACTGTTTTTT	CASSSDNEKLFF
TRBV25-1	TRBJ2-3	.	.	TGTGCCAGCAGTGGTCGGCAGCTAGACACAGATACGCAGTATTTT	CASSGRQLDTDTQYF
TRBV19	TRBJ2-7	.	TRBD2	TGTGCCAGTAGTATGCTAAGGACTAGCGGGTCTTCCTACGAGCAGTACTTC	CASSMLRTSGSSYEQYF
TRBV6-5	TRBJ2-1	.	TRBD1	TGTGCCAGCAGTTCAACAGGGGTATCCTACAATGAGCAGTTCTTC	CASSSTGVSYNEQFF
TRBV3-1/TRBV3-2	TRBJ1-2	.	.	TGTGCCAGCAGCCAAGATTCGGCCAGGGCGTATGGCTACACCTTC	CASSQDSARAYGYTF
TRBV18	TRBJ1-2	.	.	TGTGCCAGCTCACCACCGAAGCCCAGCTATGGCTACACCTTC	CASSPPKPSYGYTF
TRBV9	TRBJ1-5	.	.	TGTGCCAGCGGGGGAGGCAATCAGCCCCAGCATTTT	CASGGGNQPQHF
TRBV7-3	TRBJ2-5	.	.	TGTGCCAGCAGCAGACAAGGGGTGACTAGGCAAGAGACCCAGTACTTC	CASSRQGVTRQETQYF
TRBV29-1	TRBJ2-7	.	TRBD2	TGCAGCGTACTACCGACTAGCGCATCCTACGAGCAGTACTTC	CSVLPTSASYEQYF
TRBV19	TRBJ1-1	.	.	TGTGCCAGTAGTACCCCGGGACTCAAAGCTTTCTTT	CASSTPGLKAFF
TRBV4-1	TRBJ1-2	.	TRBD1	TGCGCCAGCAGCCAAGCTCGGTCTTCGGGACAGGTCTTCTTTCTGACCTTC	CASSQARSSGQVFFLTF
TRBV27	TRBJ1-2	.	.	TGTGCCAGCAGTTCGAACAGGCTTAACTATGGCTACACCTTC	CASSSNRLNYGYTF
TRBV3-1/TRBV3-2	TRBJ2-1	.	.	TGTGCCAGCAGCCAAGATGGGCGGGTGTACTACAATGAGCAGTTCTTC	CASSQDGRVYYNEQFF
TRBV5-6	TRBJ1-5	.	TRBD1	TGTGCCAGCAGCAACAGGGGGCTCAGCAATCAGCCCCAGCATTTT	CASSNRGLSNQPQHF
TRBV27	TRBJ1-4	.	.	TGTGCCAGCAGGAGGACGGGTACTAATGAAAAACTGTTTTTT	CASRRTGTNEKLFF
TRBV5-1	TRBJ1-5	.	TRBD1	TGCGCCAGCAGCTGGGGGGACAGGGGACAAAATCAGCCCCAGCATTTT	CASSWGDRGQNQPQHF
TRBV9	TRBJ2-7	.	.	TGTGCCAGCAGCGTCACAGGGAGCTCCTACGAGCAGTACTTC	CASSVTGSSYEQYF
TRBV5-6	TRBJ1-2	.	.	TGTGCCAGCAGCTTTTTCCAGGGAGGTCGGGACTATGGCTACACCTTC	CASSFFQGGRDYGYTF
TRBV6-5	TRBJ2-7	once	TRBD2	TGTGCCAGCAGTTTTGGACTAGCGGGAGGGGGGGGCGAGCAGTACTTC	CASSFGLAGGGGEQYF
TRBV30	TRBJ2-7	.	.	TGTGCCTGGGGGACACTGACTCTCGCCGAGCAGTACTTC	CAWGTLTLAEQYF
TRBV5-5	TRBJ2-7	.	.	TGTGCCAGCAGCTTAGGACGGAGCTCCTACGAGCAGTACTTC	CASSLGRSSYEQYF
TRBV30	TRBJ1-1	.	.	TGTGCCTGGAACCCTGGGGCCTCACGACTTGAAGCTTTCTTT	CAWNPGASRLEAFF
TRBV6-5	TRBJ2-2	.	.	TGTGCCAGCAGGAGACAAGCGCTCGGGGAGCTGTTTTTT	CASRRQALGELFF
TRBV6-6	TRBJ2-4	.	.	TGTGCCAGCAGTCCTTTGGCGGCCCCCCCCGGAGCCAAAAACATTCAGTACTTC	CASSPLAAPPGAKNIQYF
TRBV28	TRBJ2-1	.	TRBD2	TGTGCCAGCAGTTCCCTAAAGAATCCGACTAGCCCCAGCTCCTACAATGAGCAGTTCTTC	CASSSLKNPTSPSSYNEQFF
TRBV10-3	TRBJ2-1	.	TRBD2	TGTGCCATCAGTGATTTTGCGGGAGTATCCAATGAGCAGTTCTTC	CAISDFAGVSNEQFF
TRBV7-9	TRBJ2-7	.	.	TGTGCCAGCAGCTTAGACGGGACCGCGGGGAGCGAGCAGTACTTC	CASSLDGTAGSEQYF
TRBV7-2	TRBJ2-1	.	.	TGTGCCAGCAGCTTAGAGGGGCTAGCTGGCAATGAGCAGTTCTTC	CASSLEGLAGNEQFF
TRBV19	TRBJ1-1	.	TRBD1	TGTGCCAGTAGTCGAGACAGGGTAGGGACTGAAGCTTTCTTT	CASSRDRVGTEAFF
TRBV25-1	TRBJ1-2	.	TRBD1	TGTGCCAGCAGTGAATCCGGGACAGGGGTTTTTGGCTACACCTTC	CASSESGTGVFGYTF
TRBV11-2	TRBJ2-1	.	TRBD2	TGTGCCAGCAGCCCCTTGGGGGGGAGGGTACGAAATGAGCAGTTCTTC	CASSPLGGRVRNEQFF
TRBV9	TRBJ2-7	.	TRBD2	TGTGCCAGCAGCTCCGGGGCTAGCGGGAATGAGCAGTACTTC	CASSSGASGNEQYF
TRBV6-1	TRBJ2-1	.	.	TGTGCCAGCAGTGATATCAGGGTGCCCTCCTACAATGAGCAGTTCTTC	CASSDIRVPSYNEQFF
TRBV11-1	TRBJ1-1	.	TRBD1	TGTGCCAGCAGGCCTACAGGGGGCACTGAAGCTTTCTTT	CASRPTGGTEAFF
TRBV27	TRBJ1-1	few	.	TGTGCCAGCAGTTTATTAGGACGAAGTAACACTGAAGCTTTCTTT	CASSLLGRSNTEAFF